This T cell receptor beta chain was profiled in a study of cytomegalovirus exposure and HLA in healthy donors. Assay: immunoSEQ multiplex PCR; the TCRdb copy retains only in-frame clones and omits some. The table records tens of thousands of clones, 96% of them present only once. The ends lost 1 base at V and 3 bases at J; junction bases unmatched: 1. Germline V gene lookup returns CDR1 SGHVS and CDR2 FNYEAQ. The CDR3 length is 14 residues. The sequence derives from a man aged 18 to 29 in good health and CMV-seronegative. The specimen sequenced was PBMCs. The chain combines TRBV7-6 with TRBJ1-2, with TRBD1 identical over 8 bases. The CDR3 reads CASSLVQGDYGYTF. DNA of the CDR3: TGTGCCAGCAGCTTAGTACAGGGGGACTATGGCTACACCTTC. The full variable domain, in which reference TRBV7-6 and TRBJ1-2 provide the parts outside the CDR3, is GAGVSQSPRYKVTKRGQDVALRCDPISGHVSLYWYRQALGQGPEFLTYFNYEAQQDKSGLPNDRFSAERPEGSISTLTIQRTEQRDSAMYRCASSLVQGDYGYTFGSGTRLTVV.